This is a list of T cell receptor beta chains from one sample in a study of OX40 agonist ivuxolimab in advanced cancers. Some clones are missing from TCRdb's copy, which holds only in-frame ones; the method was immunoSEQ multiplex PCR. The table has approximately 73,000 clones, approximately 88% seen once; the top ten hold about an eighth. Sequenced material: CD4+ or CD8+ T cells sorted from blood, taken in a trial of the OX40 agonist ivuxolimab. Receptors were obtained from an adult with an advanced solid tumor such as melanoma, head and neck, liver or kidney cancer. The CDR3 runs from the conserved cysteine through the conserved F or W. D genes are given only for firm matches. Size values are once, few and many counts, or a class for expanded clones, and some rows have none.

d_gene	abundance	v_gene	j_gene	CDR3aa	CDR3nt
-	-	TRBV9	TRBJ2-1	CASSRGDGWQKDNEQFF	TGTGCCAGCAGCAGAGGGGATGGATGGCAAAAAGACAATGAGCAGTTCTTC
TRBD1	-	TRBV7-6	TRBJ1-6	CASSSDRGASPLHF	TGTGCCAGCAGCTCTGACAGGGGGGCTTCACCCCTCCACTTT
-	-	TRBV27	TRBJ2-3	CASSLSYGRFGGVDTDTQYF	TGTGCCAGCAGTTTATCGTACGGTCGCTTTGGCGGGGTGGACACAGATACGCAGTATTTT
-	-	TRBV5-1	TRBJ1-1	CASSADSPTMNTEAFF	TGCGCCAGCAGCGCGGACAGCCCAACCATGAACACTGAAGCTTTCTTT
-	-	TRBV10-3	TRBJ1-2	CAISETDGGGYTF	TGTGCCATCAGTGAGACCGACGGAGGAGGCTACACCTTC
TRBD1	-	TRBV19	TRBJ1-4	CASSLSGGAYQNEKLFF	TGTGCCAGTAGTTTATCAGGGGGCGCTTATCAAAATGAAAAACTGTTTTTT
-	few	TRBV11-3	TRBJ2-3	CASSLGDLRADTQYF	TGTGCCAGCAGCTTGGGCGATCTAAGGGCAGATACGCAGTATTTT
-	-	TRBV4-1	TRBJ2-3	CASSQHPGSNTQYF	TGCGCCAGCAGCCAACACCCGGGAAGTAATACGCAGTATTTT
TRBD2	-	TRBV30	TRBJ2-2	CAWSALTSGSGTGELFF	TGTGCCTGGAGTGCCCTGACTAGCGGGAGCGGCACCGGGGAGCTGTTTTTT
-	-	TRBV28	TRBJ2-6	CASNRRSGSGANVLTF	TGTGCCAGCAACCGAAGGTCGGGGTCTGGGGCCAACGTCCTGACTTTC
-	-	TRBV2	TRBJ2-7	CASSRTETYEQYF	TGTGCCAGCAGTCGGACGGAAACCTACGAGCAGTACTTC
-	-	TRBV18	TRBJ1-1	CASSPVLEGGRTEAFF	TGTGCCAGCTCACCAGTCCTAGAGGGGGGGAGGACTGAAGCTTTCTTT
TRBD2	-	TRBV27	TRBJ2-4	CASSRSGLAGAKNIQYF	TGTGCCAGCAGCCGGTCGGGACTAGCGGGAGCCAAAAACATTCAGTACTTC
TRBD1	once	TRBV6-1	TRBJ2-3	CASTNRDSDTQYF	TGTGCCAGCACAAACCGGGACAGCGATACGCAGTATTTT
-	-	TRBV18	TRBJ2-3	CASSAEWGTDTQYF	TGTGCCAGCTCCGCTGAGTGGGGCACAGATACGCAGTATTTT
TRBD1	-	TRBV7-6	TRBJ2-7	CASSPTGQGAYEQYF	TGTGCCAGCAGCCCGACCGGACAGGGGGCCTACGAGCAGTACTTC
-	-	TRBV5-1	TRBJ2-3	CASSGTRAPSTDTQYF	TGCGCCAGCAGCGGGACTCGGGCCCCTAGCACAGATACGCAGTATTTT
TRBD1	-	TRBV9	TRBJ1-2	CASSVTGGETGGYTF	TGTGCCAGCAGCGTAACAGGGGGCGAGACTGGCGGCTACACCTTC
TRBD1	-	TRBV19	TRBJ1-5	CASSTPQGTNQPQHF	TGTGCCAGTAGTACCCCACAGGGGACGAACCAGCCCCAGCATTTT
TRBD2	-	TRBV10-3	TRBJ2-1	CAISELAGGPDEQFF	TGTGCCATCAGTGAGCTCGCGGGAGGGCCCGATGAGCAGTTCTTC
-	-	TRBV18	TRBJ1-5	CASSPSAGGTDQPQHF	TGTGCCAGCTCACCTAGTGCGGGGGGGACCGATCAGCCCCAGCATTTT
-	-	TRBV10-3	TRBJ2-3	CAIPDGVLDTQYF	TGTGCCATCCCGGACGGCGTCTTGGATACGCAGTATTTT
TRBD2	-	TRBV13	TRBJ2-7	CASSFQTSGRQGDEQYF	TGTGCCAGCAGCTTTCAAACTAGCGGGAGGCAAGGGGACGAGCAGTACTTC
TRBD2	-	TRBV4-1	TRBJ2-7	CASSRTSGSFDEQYF	TGCGCCAGCAGCCGGACTAGCGGGAGTTTCGACGAGCAGTACTTC
-	-	TRBV7-6	TRBJ2-5	CASSLVLQETQYF	TGTGCCAGCAGCTTAGTTCTACAAGAGACCCAGTACTTC
TRBD2	-	TRBV19	TRBJ2-2	CASRTSGTGELFF	TGTGCCAGTAGGACTAGCGGAACCGGGGAGCTGTTTTTT
TRBD1	-	TRBV6-5	TRBJ2-7	CASSYSSGTEGYEQYF	TGTGCCAGCAGTTACTCCTCCGGGACAGAAGGCTACGAGCAGTACTTC
-	-	TRBV7-9	TRBJ1-5	CASSLGRNSNQPQHF	TGTGCCAGCAGCTTAGGCCGCAATAGCAATCAGCCCCAGCATTTT
-	-	TRBV6-5	TRBJ2-7	CASSSQARNGYEQYF	TGTGCCAGCAGTTCCCAGGCGCGGAACGGCTACGAGCAGTACTTC
-	-	TRBV20-1	TRBJ2-7	CSARDREQYF	TGCAGTGCTAGAGATCGCGAGCAGTACTTC
-	-	TRBV16	TRBJ1-3	CASSQYSSGNTIYF	TGTGCCAGCAGCCAATATTCGTCTGGAAACACCATATATTTT
-	-	TRBV7-9	TRBJ2-7	CASSLVRGPITYEQYF	TGTGCCAGCAGCTTAGTCAGGGGACCGATTACCTACGAGCAGTACTTC
-	-	TRBV13	TRBJ1-3	CASSLPEGSNSGNTIYF	TGTGCCAGCAGCTTACCGGAGGGATCAAACTCTGGAAACACCATATATTTT
-	-	TRBV5-6	TRBJ2-5	CASSWLSETQYF	TGTGCCAGCAGCTGGTTGTCAGAGACCCAGTACTTC
-	-	TRBV14	TRBJ1-5	CASSQGSPGQPQHF	TGTGCCAGCAGCCAGGGGTCCCCCGGTCAGCCCCAGCATTTT
-	-	TRBV28	TRBJ2-3	CASSFGGDADTQYF	TGTGCCAGCAGTTTTGGGGGAGACGCAGATACGCAGTATTTT